The rows below give T cell receptor beta chains drawn from one sample of a study of T cells in localized non-small cell lung cancer. Libraries were prepared by immunoSEQ multiplex PCR; TCRdb keeps only in-frame clonotypes and omits some of them. Of over 25,000 clones in the sample, approximately 91% were seen once. Sample: PBMCs, taken before any cancer treatment. These receptors were obtained from a man aged 40 to 70 with stage II lung adenocarcinoma. CDR3s include the opening cysteine and the closing phenylalanine or tryptophan. D genes are given only for firm matches. For some rows the clone size is stated as once, few or many, or as a class when expanded; others skip it.

d_call j_call v_call clone_size cdr3_aa cdr3_nt
NA TRBJ1-4 TRBV7-9 NA CASSLALTNEKLFF TGTGCCAGCAGCCTGGCTTTAACTAATGAAAAACTGTTTTTT
NA TRBJ2-5 TRBV9 NA CASSGTEQETQYF TGTGCCAGCAGCGGGACAGAGCAAGAGACCCAGTACTTC
NA TRBJ2-2 TRBV2 NA CASDDTWTTTPLFF TGTGCCAGCGATGATACCTGGACAACCACTCCGCTGTTTTTT
TRBD2 TRBJ2-1 TRBV2 NA CASSEGAGGQFF TGTGCCAGCAGTGAAGGAGCGGGAGGACAGTTCTTC
TRBD1 TRBJ1-4 TRBV4-3 NA CASSQQTGATNEKLFF TGCGCCAGCAGCCAACAAACAGGGGCAACTAATGAAAAACTGTTTTTT
TRBD2 TRBJ2-7 TRBV7-9 NA CASSQAGAGEQYF TGTGCCAGCAGCCAAGCGGGAGCGGGTGAGCAGTACTTC
NA TRBJ2-2 TRBV21-1 NA CASSKYEGSRAGELFF TGTGCCAGCAGCAAATACGAGGGTTCAAGGGCCGGGGAGCTGTTTTTT
NA TRBJ1-1 TRBV28 NA CASSWQVMNTEAFF TGTGCCAGCAGTTGGCAAGTTATGAACACTGAAGCTTTCTTT
TRBD2 TRBJ2-7 TRBV19 once CASSIQTSGEQYF TGTGCCAGTAGTATCCAGACTAGCGGGGAGCAGTACTTC
NA TRBJ2-7 TRBV6-5 NA CASSYRDGLGDEQYF TGTGCCAGCAGTTACCGGGACGGGTTGGGGGACGAGCAGTACTTC
NA TRBJ1-1 TRBV7-3 NA CASSPGGRQNTEAFF TGTGCCAGCAGCCCGGGGGGCAGGCAGAACACTGAAGCTTTCTTT
TRBD1 TRBJ2-7 TRBV6-4 once CASIPDRDLSYEQYF TGTGCCAGCATCCCGGACAGGGACCTCTCCTACGAGCAGTACTTC
NA TRBJ1-4 TRBV20-1 NA CSAFREKLFF TGCAGTGCTTTCCGGGAAAAACTGTTTTTT
NA TRBJ1-4 TRBV27 NA CASSLSWGATNEKLFF TGTGCCAGCAGTTTATCGTGGGGTGCAACTAATGAAAAACTGTTTTTT
NA TRBJ1-1 TRBV11-2 NA CASSLWFGTEAFF TGTGCCAGCAGTTTATGGTTTGGAACTGAAGCTTTCTTT
NA TRBJ2-1 TRBV5-1 NA CASSVDSNNEQFF TGCGCCAGCAGCGTGGACAGTAATAATGAGCAGTTCTTC
TRBD2 TRBJ2-5 TRBV7-7 NA CASSSGLAGVQETQYF TGTGCCAGCAGCTCTGGACTAGCGGGGGTCCAAGAGACCCAGTACTTC
TRBD1 TRBJ2-4 TRBV11-2 NA CASSPTGVKNIQYF TGTGCCAGCAGCCCAACAGGGGTTAAAAACATTCAGTACTTC
TRBD1 TRBJ1-1 TRBV29-1 NA CSVHRGGTEAFF TGCAGCGTTCACAGGGGTGGCACTGAAGCTTTCTTT
NA TRBJ1-5 TRBV6-5 NA CASSLGDSNQPQHF TGTGCCAGCAGCCTAGGGGATAGCAATCAGCCCCAGCATTTT
NA TRBJ2-7 TRBV7-3 NA CASSLGGGHEQYF TGTGCCAGCAGCTTAGGGGGTGGACACGAGCAGTACTTC
TRBD1 TRBJ2-1 TRBV11-3 NA CASSPGQVAANEQFF TGTGCCAGCAGCCCGGGACAGGTGGCCGCCAATGAGCAGTTCTTC
NA TRBJ2-3 TRBV7-2 NA CASSLDGGSTDTQYF TGTGCCAGCAGCTTAGACGGGGGCTCCACAGATACGCAGTATTTT
NA TRBJ1-5 TRBV6-1 few CASSELGTQQPQHF TGTGCCAGCAGTGAACTGGGGACCCAACAGCCCCAGCATTTT
NA TRBJ2-2 TRBV6-4 NA CAGTGELFF TGTGCCGGTACCGGGGAGCTGTTTTTT
NA TRBJ2-1 TRBV19 NA CASSIVVGTVEQFF TGTGCCAGTAGTATTGTGGTCGGGACGGTTGAGCAGTTCTTC
TRBD2 TRBJ2-3 TRBV6-1 NA CASSERGGDTQYF TGTGCCAGCAGTGAGCGGGGGGGGGATACGCAGTATTTT
TRBD2 TRBJ2-7 TRBV9 NA CASSAGLGENEQYF TGTGCCAGCAGCGCAGGACTAGGGGAAAACGAGCAGTACTTC
NA TRBJ2-1 TRBV6-4 NA CATKTQATHNEQFF TGTGCCACCAAAACACAGGCGACCCACAATGAGCAGTTCTTC
NA TRBJ1-1 TRBV5-8 NA CASSESLPNTEAFF TGTGCCAGCAGCGAAAGCCTTCCGAACACTGAAGCTTTCTTT
NA TRBJ2-7 TRBV7-3 NA CASSFSGGYEQYF TGTGCCAGCAGCTTTTCAGGGGGGTACGAGCAGTACTTC
NA TRBJ2-5 TRBV9 NA CASSPGPPEGAQYF TGTGCCAGCAGCCCCGGTCCACCCGAAGGGGCCCAGTACTTC
NA TRBJ2-7 TRBV7-7 NA CASSKSPGSYEQYF TGTGCCAGCAGCAAATCGCCGGGGTCCTACGAGCAGTACTTC
NA TRBJ1-5 TRBV6-5 NA CASSYRHNRDNQPQHF TGTGCCAGCAGTTACCGGCACAACAGGGACAATCAGCCCCAGCATTTT
TRBD2 TRBJ2-7 TRBV28 NA CASSLGSASGKLREQYF TGTGCCAGCAGTTTAGGTTCGGCTAGCGGTAAGCTACGAGAGCAGTACTTC
NA TRBJ2-2 TRBV2 NA CASSEVGVAGELFF TGTGCCAGCAGTGAAGTTGGGGTGGCCGGGGAGCTGTTTTTT
NA TRBJ1-1 TRBV7-9 NA CASSSLAMAFF TGTGCCAGCAGCTCCCTCGCGATGGCTTTCTTT
NA TRBJ2-5 TRBV11-3 NA CASSLSTRTQETQYF TGTGCCAGCAGCTTATCCACGCGGACCCAAGAGACCCAGTACTTC
TRBD2 TRBJ2-7 TRBV28 few CASSFIGLAGGSGPYEQYF TGTGCCAGCAGTTTTATTGGACTAGCGGGAGGCTCCGGTCCTTACGAGCAGTACTTC
TRBD1 TRBJ1-2 TRBV19 NA CASRSGTGTYGYTF TGTGCCAGTAGGTCCGGGACAGGGACCTATGGCTACACCTTC
NA TRBJ1-1 TRBV6-1 NA CASSSVNTEAFF TGTGCCAGCAGTTCGGTGAACACTGAAGCTTTCTTT
NA TRBJ2-5 TRBV28 NA CASTPPGNLKTQYF TGTGCCAGCACCCCCCCGGGTAACCTCAAGACCCAGTACTTC
NA TRBJ1-4 TRBV11-2 NA CASSLGGSTNEKLFF TGTGCCAGCAGCTTAGGGGGCAGTACTAATGAAAAACTGTTTTTT
NA TRBJ2-4 TRBV14 NA CASSQELGPAKNIQYF TGTGCCAGCAGCCAAGAGTTGGGACCGGCCAAAAACATTCAGTACTTC
TRBD1 TRBJ1-1 TRBV11-2 NA CASSLVRAGGNTEAFF TGTGCCAGCAGCTTAGTTCGGGCAGGGGGCAACACTGAAGCTTTCTTT